One and the same sample provided the 21 T cell receptor beta chains below, sequenced in a study of T cells in women clearing cervical HPV infection (dated by TCRdb to the late 2010s). Libraries came from the immunoSEQ multiplex PCR assay. Drawn from immuneACCESS, this table holds only the in-frame rearrangements with V and J called that TCRdb kept. Clones are partly lost; checked studies trace under half to an unresolved V gene and leave the rest unexplained. The table kept for this sample lists tens of thousands of clones. The top ten constitute 1% to 1.5% of the sample. The sample was blood buffy coat. The receptors derive from a woman aged 18-70 years with a cervical HPV16 infection that either progressed to CIN3+ or cleared (not recorded which).

CDR3 in amino acids: CASRETGANSPLFF. Partial CDR3 DNA: TGTGCCAGCAGGGAAACAGGGGCGAATTCACCA. The chain couples TRBV2 to TRBJ1-4, with 7 bases aligning to TRBD1. The read terminates 3 residues before the CDR3 end, so the remaining end is supplied by the germline J gene. This CDR3 comprises 14 residues. CDR1 is SNHLY and CDR2 is FYNNEI in the germline V gene.

In the case of this clone: The sequence runs out 3 residues before the end of the CDR3; the remainder is reconstructed from the germline J gene. This rearrangement joins TRBV29-1 to TRBJ1-2; D is perhaps TRBD1 (5 bases). The V gene's germline CDR1 is SQVTM and CDR2 ANQGSEA. CDR3 length: 11 residues. The CDR3 reads CSVVGAQGYTF. CDR3 bases read: TGCAGCGTTGTTGGGGCGCAGGGC.

As to this clone: The read gets to within 3 residues of the CDR3 end, and the germline J gene fills in the rest. This chain uses TRBV18 with TRBJ2-4; no clear D gene. CDR1 is KGHSH, CDR2 LQKENI, per germline. This CDR3 spans 15 amino acids. CDR3 DNA (partial): TGTGCCAGCTCACCAAGTCGAACCACTAACTATGGT. Protein: CASSPSRTTNYG. The CDR3 as a whole reads CASSPSRTTNYGQYF.

Remarks on this clone: The read ends 3 residues early relative to the CDR3; the germline J gene fills the gap. The rearrangement joins TRBV19 to TRBJ2-3; 8 bases are a match to TRBD2. CDR1 LNHDA and CDR2 SQIVND come from the germline V gene (reference sequence). V lost 4 bases and J lost 3; bases outside the gene matches: 3. The CDR3 is 14 amino acids. CDR3: CASSKRGLTDTQYF. The CDR3 bases that were read are TGTGCCAGTAGTAAGCGGGGGTTAACAGATACG.

Comments on this clone: The read gets to within 3 residues of the CDR3 end, and the germline J gene fills in the rest. The chain uses TRBV20-1 and TRBJ2-1, with unresolved D. The ends were cut back, 4 bases at V and 6 bases at J, with 10 bases in the middle. CDR1 DFQATT and CDR2 SNEGSKA come from the germline V gene (reference sequence). The CDR3 contains 12 residues. The CDR3 here is CSATQAANEQFF. The covered CDR3 bases are TGCAGTGCTACTCAGGCTGCCAATGAG.

The CDR3 is CASTDREGETQYF. CDR3 bases read: TGCGCCAGCACCGACAGGGAGGGCGAGACC. The chain is built from TRBV10-2 and TRBJ2-5; perhaps D is TRBD1 or TRBD2 (7 bases each). The read gets to within 3 residues of the CDR3 end, and the germline J gene fills in the rest. The germline V and J ends were trimmed by 7 bases and 5 bases, with 14 bases remaining between them. The CDR3 spans 13 residues. Germline loops: CDR1 WSHSY, CDR2 SAAADI.

To note about this clone: The read gets to within 3 residues of the CDR3 end, and the germline J gene fills in the rest. The V gene is TRBV2, the J gene TRBJ1-4, with 7 positions matching TRBD1. The length of the CDR3 is 13 residues. Germline-derived CDR1 and CDR2 are SNHLY and FYNNEI. V lost 7 bases and J lost 5; bases outside the gene matches: 4. CDR3 DNA (partial): TGTGCCAGCAATCGACAGGGCAATGAAAAA. Amino acids: CASNRQGNEK. The entire CDR3 protein reads CASNRQGNEKLFF.

Regarding this clone: From the germline J gene comes the end of the CDR3, since the read stops 3 residues before it. The chain combines TRBV7-3 with TRBJ1-1, with D possibly being TRBD1 (6 bases). CDR1 is SGHTA and CDR2 is FQGTGA in the germline V gene. The CDR3 is 13 amino acids. Trimming removed 5 bases at V and 2 bases at J, with 9 bases between. The CDR3 sequence: CASSLDSNTEAFF. Partial CDR3 DNA: TGTGCCAGCAGCCTGGACAGTAACACTGAA.

With regard to this clone: Read coverage stops 3 residues before the CDR3 terminus; the germline J gene supplies the remainder. This chain connects TRBV30 to TRBJ2-1, with D possibly matching TRBD1 (5 bases). V shed 5 bases and J shed 4 bases, with 6 bases lying between them. Germline V lookup: CDR1 GTSNPN, CDR2 SVGIG (reference sequence). The CDR3 spans 11 residues. CDR3 DNA (partial): TGTGCCTGGGGACATTACAATGAG. It specifies CAWGHYNE. The full-length CDR3 reads as CAWGHYNEQFF.

To note about this clone: The CDR3 end lies 3 residues beyond the end of the read and is filled in from the germline J gene. This chain uses TRBV2 with TRBJ1-1; no firm D call. The CDR3 runs to 12 residues. V was trimmed by 8 bases and J by 1 base, leaving 8 bases between them. The germline gives CDR1 SNHLY, CDR2 FYNNEI. The sequenced part of the CDR3 DNA is TGTGCCAGCCAGGCCGAGAACACTGAA. Amino acids: CASQAENTE. The CDR3 reads in full as CASQAENTEAFF.

For this clone: The read ends 3 residues shy of where the CDR3 ends; the end is completed using the germline J gene. The gene calls are TRBV2 and TRBJ2-5; 8 bases match TRBD1. The CDR3 sequence is 14 residues long. Germline values: CDR1 SNHLY, CDR2 FYNNEI. This CDR3 reads CASRADGQGSTQYF. The part of the CDR3 DNA that was read is TGTGCCAGCAGAGCAGACGGACAGGGCTCAACC.

A remark on this clone: Read sequence stops 3 residues before the CDR3 end, and the germline J gene provides the missing end. The chain combines TRBV5-1 with TRBJ2-5; D possibly corresponds to TRBD1 (5 bases). V lost 3 bases to trimming and J lost 1 base, with 7 bases between them. The length of the CDR3 is 13 residues. Germline CDR1 SGHRS, CDR2 YFSETQ. The CDR3 here is CASSYDSQETQYF. The DNA read from the CDR3 is TGCGCCAGCAGCTACGACAGCCAAGAGACC. The whole variable domain, filled in from reference TRBV5-1 and TRBJ2-5, reads KAGVTQTPRYLIKTRGQQVTLSCSPISGHRSVSWYQQTPGQGLQFLFEYFSETQRNKGNFPGRFSGRQFSNSRSEMNVSTLELGDSALYLCASSYDSQETQYFGPGTRLLVL.

A note on this clone: The read terminates 3 residues before the CDR3 end, so the remaining end is supplied by the germline J gene. The chain recombines TRBV10-2 with TRBJ2-7, with a weak D call TRBD2 (5 bases). The CDR3 has 15 amino acids. Germline loops: CDR1 WSHSY, CDR2 SAAADI. The V end was cut by 4 bases, the J end by 6 bases, with 19 bases between. CDR3 DNA (partial): TGCGCCAGCAGTGTTGCCCCTACTAGATTGGGCGAG. Its translation: CASSVAPTRLGE. The entire CDR3 protein reads CASSVAPTRLGEQYF.

Worth noting for this clone: With the read ending 3 residues before the CDR3 end, the germline J gene is used to fill in that end. The chain links TRBV19 to TRBJ1-2; D ambiguous. Germline-derived CDR1 and CDR2 are LNHDA and SQIVND (reference sequence). This CDR3 spans 13 amino acids. CDR3 DNA, as far as it was read: TGTGCCAGTAGTAACAGTCCCCCAGATACC. Translating it yields CASSNSPPDT. The whole CDR3 sequence reads CASSNSPPDTYTF. The complete variable domain, with remaining parts taken from reference TRBV19 and TRBJ1-2, reads DGGITQSPKYLFRKEGQNVTLSCEQNLNHDAMYWYRQDPGQGLRLIYYSQIVNDFQKGDIAEGYSVSREKKESFPLTVTSAQKNPTAFYLCASSNSPPDTYTFGSGTRLTVV.

As to this clone: The read finishes 3 residues shy of the CDR3 end, and the germline J gene is used to complete it. This sequence joins TRBV13 and TRBJ2-5; D possibly corresponds to TRBD1 (5 bases). Trimming removed 3 bases at V and 2 bases at J, with 13 bases between. Per the germline V gene, CDR1 is PRHDT and CDR2 is FYEKMQ (reference sequence). This CDR3 region has 15 residues. CDR3 protein: CASSLPRQFQETQYF. The sequenced part of the CDR3 DNA is TGTGCCAGCAGCTTGCCCAGACAGTTTCAAGAGACC.

For this clone: The read ends 3 residues shy of where the CDR3 ends; the end is completed using the germline J gene. The chain couples TRBV2 to TRBJ1-2; D not certain. V was pared by 3 bases and J by 4 bases, with 9 bases between. The CDR3 length is 13 residues. Per the germline V gene, CDR1 is SNHLY and CDR2 is FYNNEI. Incomplete CDR3 DNA: TGTGCCAGCAGTGACCGAGGGTCCTATGGC. Translation: CASSDRGSYG. The entire CDR3 sequence reads CASSDRGSYGYTF.

Turning to this clone: The read terminates 3 residues ahead of where the CDR3 ends, so the germline J gene completes it. This rearrangement joins TRBV7-2 to TRBJ2-7; 7 positions match TRBD1. The CDR3 runs to 15 residues. Losses at the gene ends were 0 bases for V and 2 bases for J; bases not matched to a gene: 4. Germline CDR1 SGHTA, CDR2 FQGNSA. Incomplete CDR3 DNA: TGTGCCAGCAGCTTAGCGGGACAGACCCCCTACGAG. Translating it yields CASSLAGQTPYE. The entire CDR3 sequence reads CASSLAGQTPYEQYF. The full variable domain, rest sourced from reference TRBV7-2 and TRBJ2-7, is GAGVSQSPSNKVTEKGKDVELRCDPISGHTALYWYRQSLGQGLEFLIYFQGNSAPDKSGLPSDRFSAERTGGSVSTLTIQRTQQEDSAVYLCASSLAGQTPYEQYFGPGTRLTVT.

Concerning this clone itself: With the read ending 3 residues before the CDR3 end, the germline J gene is used to fill in that end. The chain has TRBV29-1 and TRBJ2-7; D may correspond to TRBD1 or TRBD2 (5 bases each). This CDR3 has 13 amino acids. Germline V gene data show CDR1 as SQVTM and CDR2 as ANQGSEA. Deletions cut 3 bases from V and 4 bases from J, with 13 bases between. CDR3 amino acids: CSVDEGIGYEQYF. CDR3 DNA (partial): TGCAGCGTTGATGAGGGGATTGGGTACGAG.

About this clone itself: The CDR3 end falls 3 residues outside the read, so it is completed with the germline J gene. The V call is TRBV20-1, the J call TRBJ1-5; 8 positions agree with TRBD1. The V segment lost 1 base and the J segment 0 bases; nucleotides outside the gene matches: 8. This CDR3 is built from 17 residues. Germline V gene sequence: CDR1 DFQATT, CDR2 SNEGSKA (reference sequence). The DNA read from the CDR3 is TGCAGTGCTAGAGCGTCGACAGGGGCCTATAGCAATCAGCCC. Protein sequence: CSARASTGAYSNQP. The entire CDR3 protein is CSARASTGAYSNQPQHF.

For this clone: The sequence runs out 3 residues before the end of the CDR3; the remainder is reconstructed from the germline J gene. The rearrangement joins TRBV18 to TRBJ1-5; D uncertain. V shed 6 bases and J shed 9 bases, with 21 bases lying between them. The CDR3 sequence is 15 residues long. From germline, CDR1 is KGHSH and CDR2 LQKENI. The DNA read from the CDR3 is TGTGCCAGCTCCCCCCCCTGTTATTTCCTCCTGCCC. This sequence encodes CASSPPCYFLLP. The entire CDR3 is CASSPPCYFLLPQHF.

With regard to this clone: The read is 3 residues too short to cover the CDR3 end, so that end is filled in from the germline J gene. The chain employs TRBV6-1 and TRBJ1-5; no firm D call. Deletions cut 2 bases from V and 0 bases from J, with 8 bases between. Germline CDR1 is MNHNS and CDR2 is SASEGT. The length of the CDR3 is 15 residues. CDR3 DNA (partial): TGTGCCAGCAGTGAATCAGGTATTAGCAATCAGCCC. This gives the protein CASSESGISNQP. The full CDR3 is CASSESGISNQPQHF.